The T cell receptor (beta chain) described here comes from a study of blood T cell repertoires in COVID-19. For the study at large: The study drew acute and convalescent COVID-19 samples from the United States, Italy and Spain. T cells, B-cell-depleted T cells, or PBMCs supplied cDNA or gDNA.

CDR3 length: 15 amino acids. Trimming took off 2 bases at V and 0 bases at J, with 8 bases between the two ends. CDR1 and CDR2 from the germline V gene are MNHEY and SVGAGI. Original processing notes: Reference gene primer amplification yielded estimated nucleated cell counts. Some clones are missing from TCRdb's copy, which holds only in-frame ones; the method was immunoSEQ multiplex PCR. That table supplies the V and J calls and clone size; D and trimming were determined from the DNA. The table has some 270,000 clones, approximately 83% seen once. Sequencing was carried out using peripheral blood. The receptor's source is a woman in her 70s with acute or convalescent COVID-19. The V call is TRBV6-5, the J call TRBJ2-1; D might be TRBD1 (6 bases). In DNA, the CDR3 is TGTGCCAGCAGTTACGGGACAAGCTCCTACAATGAGCAGTTCTTC. Residues: CASSYGTSSYNEQFF.